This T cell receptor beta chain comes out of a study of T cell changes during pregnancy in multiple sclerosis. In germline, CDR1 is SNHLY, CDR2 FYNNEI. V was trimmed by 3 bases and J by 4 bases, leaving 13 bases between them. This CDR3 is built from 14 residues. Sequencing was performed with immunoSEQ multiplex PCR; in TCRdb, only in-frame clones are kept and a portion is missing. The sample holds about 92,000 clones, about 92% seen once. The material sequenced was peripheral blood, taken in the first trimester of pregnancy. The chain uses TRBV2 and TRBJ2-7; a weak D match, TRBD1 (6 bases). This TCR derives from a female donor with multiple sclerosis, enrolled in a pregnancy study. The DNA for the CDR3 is TGTGCCAGCAGTGAGTTGGGGGCGGTTTACGAGCAGTACTTC. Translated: CASSELGAVYEQYF. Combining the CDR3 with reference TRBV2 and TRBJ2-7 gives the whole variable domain EPEVTQTPSHQVTQMGQEVILRCVPISNHLYFYWYRQILGQKVEFLVSFYNNEISEKSEIFDDQFSVERPDGSNFTLKIRSTKLEDSAMYFCASSELGAVYEQYFGPGTRLTVT.